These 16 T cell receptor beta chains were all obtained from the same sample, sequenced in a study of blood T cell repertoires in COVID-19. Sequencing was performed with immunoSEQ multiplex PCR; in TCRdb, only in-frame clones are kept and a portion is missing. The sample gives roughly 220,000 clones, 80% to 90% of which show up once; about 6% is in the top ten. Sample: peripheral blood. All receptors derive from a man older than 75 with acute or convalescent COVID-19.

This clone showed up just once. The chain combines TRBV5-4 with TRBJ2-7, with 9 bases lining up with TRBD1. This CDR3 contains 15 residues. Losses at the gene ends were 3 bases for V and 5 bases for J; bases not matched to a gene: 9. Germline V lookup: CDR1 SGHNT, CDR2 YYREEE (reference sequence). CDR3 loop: CASSYRDRANHEQYF. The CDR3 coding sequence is TGTGCCAGCAGCTACCGGGACAGGGCCAACCACGAGCAGTACTTC. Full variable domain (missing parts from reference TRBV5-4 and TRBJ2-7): ETGVTQSPTHLIKTRGQQVTLRCSSQSGHNTVSWYQQALGQGPQFIFQYYREEENGRGNFPPRFSGLQFPNYSSELNVNALELDDSALYLCASSYRDRANHEQYFGPGTRLTVT.

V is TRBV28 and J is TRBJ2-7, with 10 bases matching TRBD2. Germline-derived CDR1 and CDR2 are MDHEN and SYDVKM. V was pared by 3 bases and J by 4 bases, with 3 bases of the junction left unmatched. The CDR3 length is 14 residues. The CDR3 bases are TGTGCCAGCAGTTTGCCTAGCGGGGGATACGAGCAGTACTTC. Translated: CASSLPSGGYEQYF.

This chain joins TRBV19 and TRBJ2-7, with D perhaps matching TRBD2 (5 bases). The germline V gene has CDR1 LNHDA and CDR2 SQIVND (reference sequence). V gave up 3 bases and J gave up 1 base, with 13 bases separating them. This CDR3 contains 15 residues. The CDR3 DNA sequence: TGTGCCAGTAGTATTGGTGCGCGGGTATCCTACGAGCAGTACTTC. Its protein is CASSIGARVSYEQYF.

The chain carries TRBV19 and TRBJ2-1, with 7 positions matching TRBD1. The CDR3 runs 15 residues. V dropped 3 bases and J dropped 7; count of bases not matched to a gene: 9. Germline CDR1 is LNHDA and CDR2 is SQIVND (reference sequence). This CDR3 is CASSIYEDRTNEQFF. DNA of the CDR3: TGTGCCAGTAGTATTTATGAGGACAGGACAAATGAGCAGTTCTTC.

In DNA form, the CDR3 reads TGTGCCAGCAGCTTAATAGGGGGCCGGGCAGATACGCAGTATTTT. Residues: CASSLIGGRADTQYF. The V and J genes are TRBV7-2 and TRBJ2-3; 7 nucleotides match TRBD1. With V trimmed by 2 bases and J by 4 bases, 6 bases remained unmatched. The CDR3 is made up of 15 amino acids. The V gene's germline CDR1 is SGHTA and CDR2 FQGNSA.

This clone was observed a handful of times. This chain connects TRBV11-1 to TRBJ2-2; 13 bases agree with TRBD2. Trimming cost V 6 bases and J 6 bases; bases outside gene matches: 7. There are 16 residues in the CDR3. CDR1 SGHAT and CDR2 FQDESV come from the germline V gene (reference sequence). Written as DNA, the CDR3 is TGTGCCAGCAGGTCACTAGCGGGAGGGGTCGCCGGGGAGCTGTTTTTT. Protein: CASRSLAGGVAGELFF.

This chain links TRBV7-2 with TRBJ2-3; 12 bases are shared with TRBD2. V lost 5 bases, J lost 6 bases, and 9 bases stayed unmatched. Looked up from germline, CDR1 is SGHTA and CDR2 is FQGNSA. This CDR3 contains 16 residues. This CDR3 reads CASSPSSGRVGDTQYF. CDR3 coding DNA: TGTGCCAGCAGCCCATCTAGCGGGAGGGTTGGGGATACGCAGTATTTT.

The CDR3 DNA is TGTGCCAGCACCACTCTCATTGGGACCGGGACAGGCGGGGATACGCAGTATTTT. This sequence encodes CASTTLIGTGTGGDTQYF. This chain connects TRBV7-9 to TRBJ2-3, with 8 bases that match TRBD1. Germline V lookup: CDR1 SEHNR, CDR2 FQNEAQ (reference sequence). The CDR3 spans 18 residues. V lost 7 bases, J lost 6 bases, and 21 bases stayed unmatched.

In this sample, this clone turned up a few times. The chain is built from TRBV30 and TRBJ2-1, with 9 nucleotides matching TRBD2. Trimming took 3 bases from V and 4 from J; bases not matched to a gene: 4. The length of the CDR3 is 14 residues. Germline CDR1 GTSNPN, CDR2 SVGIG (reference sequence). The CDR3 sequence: CAWRGLAPYNEQFF. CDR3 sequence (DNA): TGTGCCTGGAGAGGACTAGCGCCTTACAATGAGCAGTTCTTC.

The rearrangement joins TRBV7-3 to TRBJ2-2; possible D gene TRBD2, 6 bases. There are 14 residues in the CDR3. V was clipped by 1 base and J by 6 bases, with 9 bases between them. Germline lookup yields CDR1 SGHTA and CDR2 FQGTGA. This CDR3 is CASSLRSGAGELFF. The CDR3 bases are TGTGCCAGCAGCTTAAGGTCGGGGGCCGGGGAGCTGTTTTTT.

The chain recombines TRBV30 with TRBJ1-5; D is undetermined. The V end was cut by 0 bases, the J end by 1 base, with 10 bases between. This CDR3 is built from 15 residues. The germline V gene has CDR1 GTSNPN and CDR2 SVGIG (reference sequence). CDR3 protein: CAWSVAVGSNQPQHF. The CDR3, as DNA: TGTGCCTGGAGTGTGGCGGTCGGGAGCAATCAGCCCCAGCATTTT.

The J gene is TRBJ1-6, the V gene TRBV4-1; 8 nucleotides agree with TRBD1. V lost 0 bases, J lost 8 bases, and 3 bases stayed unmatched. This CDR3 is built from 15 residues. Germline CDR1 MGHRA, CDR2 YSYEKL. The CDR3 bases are TGCGCCAGCAGCCAAGACGACAGGGGACATTCACCCCTCCACTTT. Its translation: CASSQDDRGHSPLHF.

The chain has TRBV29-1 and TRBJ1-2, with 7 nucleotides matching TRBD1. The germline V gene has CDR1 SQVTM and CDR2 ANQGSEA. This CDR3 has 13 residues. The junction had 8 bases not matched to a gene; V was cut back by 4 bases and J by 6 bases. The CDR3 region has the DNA TGCAGCGTTGGTCGTGTACAGGGGAATGGCTACACCTTC. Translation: CSVGRVQGNGYTF. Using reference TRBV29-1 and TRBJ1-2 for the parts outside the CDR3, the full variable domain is SAVISQKPSRDICQRGTSLTIQCQVDSQVTMMFWYRQQPGQSLTLIATANQGSEATYESGFVIDKFPISRPNLTFSTLTVSNMSPEDSSIYLCSVGRVQGNGYTFGSGTRLTVV.

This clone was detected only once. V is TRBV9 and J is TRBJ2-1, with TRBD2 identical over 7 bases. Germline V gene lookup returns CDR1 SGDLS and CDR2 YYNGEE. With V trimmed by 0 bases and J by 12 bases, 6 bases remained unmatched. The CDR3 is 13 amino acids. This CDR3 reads CASSVVWREPQFF. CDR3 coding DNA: TGTGCCAGCAGCGTAGTTTGGCGGGAGCCGCAGTTCTTC.

In DNA, the CDR3 is TGTGCCAGCAGTGAAGCGCAGGGGCCTTTTAGCACAGATACGCAGTATTTT. Its protein product is CASSEAQGPFSTDTQYF. The chain links TRBV6-1 to TRBJ2-3; possibly TRBD1 for D (6 bases). V gave up 0 bases and J gave up 0 bases, with 13 bases separating them. Germline CDR1 reads MNHNS; CDR2 reads SASEGT. The CDR3 has 17 residues.

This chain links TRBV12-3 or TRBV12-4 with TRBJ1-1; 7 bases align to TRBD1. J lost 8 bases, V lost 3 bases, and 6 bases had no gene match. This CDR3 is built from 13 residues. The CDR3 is CASSFDRVGEAFF. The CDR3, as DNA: TGTGCCAGCAGTTTTGACAGGGTCGGAGAAGCTTTCTTT.